These T cell receptor beta chains were read from a single sample in a study of human T cells and chemical hapten exposure. TCRdb re-derived calls from the RACE reads in MiXCR, one entry per CDR3 protein. The sample contains about 380,000 distinct CDR3 sequences, 4.8% of which appear only once. The material was whole blood, obtained in connection with sensitization to the hapten diphenylcyclopropenone (DPC). The receptors here all came from a woman aged 45-60 years with alopecia areata. Some clones in this sample may be carry-over from other donors' samples. CDR3s include the opening cysteine and the closing phenylalanine or tryptophan. Fields, in order: CDR3 DNA, CDR3 protein, D gene, V gene, J gene, clone size. A D gene is named only where the DNA matches it firmly. The size entry is marked missing in some rows and otherwise reads once, few, many or a size class.

DNA: TGCGCCAGCTCCCGACGGAGCGCATACGAGCAGTACTTC; CDR3: CASSRRSAYEQYF; D: -; V: TRBV4-3; J: TRBJ2-7; size: many
DNA: TGTGCCAGCAGGGGTGTATGGGGAGCTAGCGCTGCCACAGATACGCAGTATTTT; CDR3: CASRGVWGASAATDTQYF; D: -; V: TRBV2; J: TRBJ2-3; size: few
DNA: TGTGCCATCAGCGACAGGGATGCCAAAAACATTCAGTACTTC; CDR3: CAISDRDAKNIQYF; D: TRBD1; V: TRBV10-3; J: TRBJ2-4; size: few
DNA: TGTGCCAGCAGCTTAAGACTCGCGAACACCGGGGAGCTGTTTTTT; CDR3: CASSLRLANTGELFF; D: -; V: TRBV7-2; J: TRBJ2-2; size: many
DNA: TGTGCCAGCAGTGAGGAGTCGAGGAATGAGCAGTTCTTC; CDR3: CASSEESRNEQFF; D: -; V: TRBV2; J: TRBJ2-1; size: many
DNA: TGCGCCAGCAGCCAAGACAGAACTCAGGGGGTTGGGGCCAACGTCCTGACTTTC; CDR3: CASSQDRTQGVGANVLTF; D: TRBD1; V: TRBV4-3; J: TRBJ2-6; size: -
DNA: TGTGCCAGCAGCTTAGTCCCCGCAGCTACCTACGAGCAGTACTTC; CDR3: CASSLVPAATYEQYF; D: -; V: TRBV7-9; J: TRBJ2-7; size: many
DNA: TGTGCCACCAGACTAGGGATGACAGATACGCAGTATTTT; CDR3: CATRLGMTDTQYF; D: -; V: TRBV6-5; J: TRBJ2-3; size: -
DNA: TGTGCCAGCAGCTTATTAACGGGGTCAGAAGAGACCCAGTACTTC; CDR3: CASSLLTGSEETQYF; D: -; V: TRBV5-4; J: TRBJ2-5; size: many
DNA: TGCAGTGCGGAGACTAGCGGGAGGTTCAGATATTACAATGAGCAGTTCTTC; CDR3: CSAETSGRFRYYNEQFF; D: TRBD2; V: TRBV20-1; J: TRBJ2-1; size: -
DNA: TGTGCCAGCAGCCCCCGTGGGGCTGAAGCTTTCTTT; CDR3: CASSPRGAEAFF; D: -; V: TRBV27; J: TRBJ1-1; size: many
DNA: TGTGCCAGTACTACCGGTTTTGGGGAAGCTTTCTTT; CDR3: CASTTGFGEAFF; D: -; V: TRBV19; J: TRBJ1-1; size: many
DNA: TGCAGTGCTTTTGACAGGGGCTATTATGGCTACACCTTC; CDR3: CSAFDRGYYGYTF; D: TRBD1; V: TRBV20-1; J: TRBJ1-2; size: few
DNA: TGCAGCGTTGACCCCTTACGGGACAATCAGCCCCAGCATTTT; CDR3: CSVDPLRDNQPQHF; D: -; V: TRBV29-1; J: TRBJ1-5; size: few
DNA: TGCGCCAGCACGACTAGCAAGGAGACCCAGTACTTC; CDR3: CASTTSKETQYF; D: TRBD2; V: TRBV5-1; J: TRBJ2-5; size: many
DNA: TGTGCCAGCAGTTTGTTGGTGGATAGCAATCAGCCCCAGCATTTT; CDR3: CASSLLVDSNQPQHF; D: -; V: TRBV12-3/TRBV12-4; J: TRBJ1-5; size: -
DNA: TGCGCCAGCAGCTTGGGGGACTTGGCTGGGGCCAACGTCCTGACTTTC; CDR3: CASSLGDLAGANVLTF; D: -; V: TRBV5-1; J: TRBJ2-6; size: many
DNA: TGTGCCAGCTCAGAGCGGGTCGCAGATACGCAGTATTTT; CDR3: CASSERVADTQYF; D: -; V: TRBV18; J: TRBJ2-3; size: few
DNA: TGCGCCAGCAGCCAATCCGGGACAGGGTCCTACGAGCAGTACTTC; CDR3: CASSQSGTGSYEQYF; D: TRBD1; V: TRBV4-1; J: TRBJ2-7; size: -
DNA: TGCAGCGCGGACAGGGGCACAGATACGCAGTATTTT; CDR3: CSADRGTDTQYF; D: TRBD1; V: TRBV29-1; J: TRBJ2-3; size: many
DNA: TGTGCCAGCAGCCCTGCCCGGGAGCTGTTTTTT; CDR3: CASSPARELFF; D: -; V: TRBV7-2; J: TRBJ2-2; size: -
DNA: TGTGCCAGCAGCCAAAGGGACAGGGGAGGCAATCAGCCCCAGCATTTT; CDR3: CASSQRDRGGNQPQHF; D: TRBD1; V: TRBV3-1; J: TRBJ1-5; size: -
DNA: TGTGCCAGCAGCAGGGCTAGCGGGACCCAGTACTTC; CDR3: CASSRASGTQYF; D: TRBD2; V: TRBV6-5; J: TRBJ2-5; size: many
DNA: TGCAGTCAGCGCGGGGGGTTCGGAGATACGCAGTATTTT; CDR3: CSQRGGFGDTQYF; D: TRBD2; V: TRBV20-1; J: TRBJ2-3; size: -
DNA: TGCAGCGCAGACGACAGGGGCGTCACAGATACGCAGTATTTT; CDR3: CSADDRGVTDTQYF; D: TRBD1; V: TRBV29-1; J: TRBJ2-3; size: many
DNA: TGCAGCGTCGGAGGACTAGCGTCCTACAATGAGCAGTTCTTC; CDR3: CSVGGLASYNEQFF; D: TRBD2; V: TRBV29-1; J: TRBJ2-1; size: few
DNA: TGTGCCAGCAGCAGTTACCTGAACACTGAAGCTTTCTTT; CDR3: CASSSYLNTEAFF; D: -; V: TRBV6-6; J: TRBJ1-1; size: many
DNA: TGTGCCAGCAGTTTCGCTGGCGGGGGCTCCGGGGAGCTGTTTTTT; CDR3: CASSFAGGGSGELFF; D: -; V: TRBV12-3/TRBV12-4; J: TRBJ2-2; size: few
DNA: TGCGCCAGCAGCTCCCGGACTAGCGGGGCAGATACGCAGTATTTT; CDR3: CASSSRTSGADTQYF; D: TRBD2; V: TRBV5-1; J: TRBJ2-3; size: many
DNA: TGTGCCACCAGTGATCTACTAGCGGGAGGGAATGAGCAGTTCTTC; CDR3: CATSDLLAGGNEQFF; D: TRBD2; V: TRBV24-1; J: TRBJ2-1; size: few
DNA: TGTGCCAGCAGCGGGGTCCAGACAGATACGCAGTATTTT; CDR3: CASSGVQTDTQYF; D: -; V: TRBV7-2; J: TRBJ2-3; size: many
DNA: TGTGCCAGCAGCCCAGGAGGGGGACAGACCTACGAGCAGTACTTC; CDR3: CASSPGGGQTYEQYF; D: -; V: TRBV4-2; J: TRBJ2-7; size: few
DNA: TGTGCCAGCAGCTTAGCGGGACTCGATACGCAGTATTTT; CDR3: CASSLAGLDTQYF; D: -; V: TRBV7-9; J: TRBJ2-3; size: -
DNA: TGTGCCAGCAGCTTTCCTAGCGGGAGTACAGATACGCAGTATTTT; CDR3: CASSFPSGSTDTQYF; D: TRBD2; V: TRBV7-9; J: TRBJ2-3; size: few
DNA: TGTGCCAGCAGCTTACTCAATGGCTATGGCTACACCTTC; CDR3: CASSLLNGYGYTF; D: -; V: TRBV7-2; J: TRBJ1-2; size: many
DNA: TGTGCCAGCAGGCTAGGGACAGGTTCCTACAATGAGCAGTTCTTC; CDR3: CASRLGTGSYNEQFF; D: TRBD1; V: TRBV12-3/TRBV12-4; J: TRBJ2-1; size: many
DNA: TGTGCCAGCAGCTTGGGGGGCATCCGAAGCGAGCAGTTCTTC; CDR3: CASSLGGIRSEQFF; D: -; V: TRBV5-6; J: TRBJ2-1; size: many
DNA: TGCGCCAGCAGCTTGGGGGACAGCCTTACTACTAACTATGGCTACACCTTC; CDR3: CASSLGDSLTTNYGYTF; D: TRBD1; V: TRBV5-1; J: TRBJ1-2; size: -
DNA: TGTGCCAGCAGCCACGGAAATTGGTACGAGCAGTACTTC; CDR3: CASSHGNWYEQYF; D: -; V: TRBV3-1; J: TRBJ2-7; size: few
DNA: TGTGCCAGCAGCTTCACGATGGAACAGCCCCAGCATTTT; CDR3: CASSFTMEQPQHF; D: -; V: TRBV7-2; J: TRBJ1-5; size: -
DNA: TGTGCCAGCAGTTACTCAGGGACCCTCCAGAGTCAGCCCCAGCATTTT; CDR3: CASSYSGTLQSQPQHF; D: -; V: TRBV6-2/TRBV6-3; J: TRBJ1-5; size: -
DNA: TGTGCCAGCAGCTCCTCTAGACAGGCGGATACGCAGTATTTT; CDR3: CASSSSRQADTQYF; D: -; V: TRBV7-8; J: TRBJ2-3; size: many
DNA: TGCAGCGTTGAAGGGACGGGGAGGGCCGGGGAGCTGTTTTTT; CDR3: CSVEGTGRAGELFF; D: TRBD2; V: TRBV29-1; J: TRBJ2-2; size: few
DNA: TGCAGCGTTGGCGGGACTTATGGCTACACCTTC; CDR3: CSVGGTYGYTF; D: -; V: TRBV29-1; J: TRBJ1-2; size: many
DNA: TGTGCCAGCAGTTCCCCCGGGGGTTCATACAATGAGCAGTTCTTC; CDR3: CASSSPGGSYNEQFF; D: -; V: TRBV12-3/TRBV12-4; J: TRBJ2-1; size: many
DNA: TGTGCCAGCAGCCAACAGGGTATCACTGAAGCTTTCTTT; CDR3: CASSQQGITEAFF; D: -; V: TRBV6-2/TRBV6-3; J: TRBJ1-1; size: many
DNA: TGTGCCAGCGGGTCTAGGGGTCGAGATACGCAGTATTTT; CDR3: CASGSRGRDTQYF; D: -; V: TRBV7-2; J: TRBJ2-3; size: -
DNA: TGTGCCAGCAGCGTCGGACAGACCTCCTACAATGAGCAGTTCTTC; CDR3: CASSVGQTSYNEQFF; D: -; V: TRBV9; J: TRBJ2-1; size: -
DNA: TGCAGTAGAACCGGGATGCTAGCGGGAAACGAGCAGTACTTC; CDR3: CSRTGMLAGNEQYF; D: TRBD2; V: TRBV20-1; J: TRBJ2-7; size: few
DNA: TGTGCCAGCAGTGAGGTACCGAACTATGGCTACACCTTC; CDR3: CASSEVPNYGYTF; D: -; V: TRBV2; J: TRBJ1-2; size: -